The next 13 T cell receptor beta chains were all read from a single sample in a study of naive and memory T cell subsets. Study-wide results and caveats: Possibly reflecting memory cells re-expressing CD45RA, a few larger clonotypes occurred in naive repertoires, especially CD8.

Both TRBC1 and TRBC2 were covered by a beta constant-region primer of two equimolar oligonucleotides. The ligated cDNA underwent four PCR rounds using SP2 and nested alpha and beta constant-region primers. One entry per CDR3 protein results from TCRdb running MiXCR on the UMI-ligation and nested PCR reads. The repertoire has more than 120,000 distinct CDR3 sequences, 15% to 25% of them found once; the top ten carry 0.5% to 0.75%. These receptors are not linked to any known antigen. Source material: naive CD8+ T cells from blood. The receptors stem from a human donor in good health.

The genes are TRBV27 and TRBJ2-1; possibly TRBD2 for D (6 bases). The germline CDR1 and CDR2 sequences are MNHEY and SMNVEV (reference sequence). The ends were cut back, 4 bases at V and 4 bases at J, with 14 bases in the middle. The CDR3 spans 15 residues. This CDR3 reads CASSSDSGGYNEQFF. The CDR3 nucleotides read TGTGCCAGCAGTTCCGATAGCGGAGGTTACAATGAGCAGTTCTTC.

This clonotype occurred a few times. The V call is TRBV29-1, the J call TRBJ2-7, with D tentatively TRBD1 (6 bases). CDR1 is SQVTM and CDR2 is ANQGSEA in the germline V gene. CDR3 length equals 15 residues. V shed 1 base and J shed 4 bases, with 17 bases lying between them. CDR3 sequence reads: CSVEAPTGYEYEQYF. The CDR3 nucleotides read TGCAGCGTTGAAGCCCCAACAGGGTACGAATACGAGCAGTACTTC.

This clonotype was seen a handful of times. The rearrangement links TRBV4-2 to TRBJ2-1; 8 positions agree with TRBD1. The V gene end was trimmed by 1 base and the J gene end by 7 bases; junction bases not matched to a gene: 3. CDR1 and CDR2 from the germline V gene are LGHNA and YNFKEQ. CDR3 length: 14 amino acids. This chain's CDR3 is CASSQVQGGNEQFF. As DNA, the CDR3 is TGTGCCAGCAGCCAAGTACAGGGGGGAAATGAGCAGTTCTTC.

This clonotype has ten or more counts. V usage is TRBV28 and J usage is TRBJ2-3; unclear D gene. Trimming took 4 bases from V and 2 from J, leaving 13 bases between them. This CDR3 has 15 residues. Germline V lookup: CDR1 MDHEN, CDR2 SYDVKM. CDR3 nucleotide sequence: TGTGCCAGCAGTTCTAGTGGAACACTCACAGATACGCAGTATTTT. Amino acids: CASSSSGTLTDTQYF.

The table lists this clonotype with a few counts. CDR3 loop: CSVGLAGLADTQYF. CDR3 DNA sequence: TGCAGCGTTGGTCTAGCTGGCCTCGCAGATACGCAGTATTTT. The chain carries TRBV29-1 and TRBJ2-3; TRBD2 might be the D (5 bases). This CDR3 has 14 residues. Germline loops: CDR1 SQVTM, CDR2 ANQGSEA. V was clipped by 4 bases and J by 4 bases, with 15 bases between them.

This clonotype was counted between two and nine times. The rearrangement links TRBV19 to TRBJ2-1; 7 bases map to TRBD1. The CDR3 is made up of 16 amino acids. Germline V lookup: CDR1 LNHDA, CDR2 SQIVND (reference sequence). The V gene end was trimmed by 0 bases and the J gene end by 2 bases; junction bases not matched to a gene: 4. In nucleotides, the CDR3 is TGTGCCAGTAGTATAGACCCAGGGGGTCCCTACAATGAGCAGTTCTTC. The encoded protein is CASSIDPGGPYNEQFF.

This chain links TRBV12-5 with TRBJ2-1, with no clear D. The CDR3 contains 18 residues. Trimming removed 0 bases at V and 1 base at J, with 16 bases between. The germline gives CDR1 LGHNT, CDR2 FRNRAP. CDR3 loop: CASGLVMTGSGSYNEQFF. The CDR3 nucleotides read TGTGCTAGTGGTTTGGTCATGACGGGTAGTGGATCCTACAATGAGCAGTTCTTC. Combining the CDR3 with reference TRBV12-5 and TRBJ2-1 gives the whole variable domain DARVTQTPRHKVTEMGQEVTMRCQPILGHNTVFWYRQTMMQGLELLAYFRNRAPLDDSGMPKDRFSAEMPDATLATLKIQPSEPRDSAVYFCASGLVMTGSGSYNEQFFGPGTRLTVL.

V and J are TRBV27 and TRBJ2-4, with no clear D. CDR1 is MNHEY and CDR2 is SMNVEV in the germline V gene (reference sequence). The CDR3 spans 15 residues. The V end was cut by 5 bases, the J end by 1 base, with 12 bases between. The CDR3 DNA reads as TGTGCCAGCAGTCCTATTCCCATGGCCAAAAACATTCAGTACTTC. Protein: CASSPIPMAKNIQYF.

This clonotype was recorded a few times. This chain joins TRBV4-1 and TRBJ2-2; D is perhaps TRBD2 (5 bases). Trimming pared 0 bases from V and 6 bases from J, leaving 17 bases between. This CDR3 region has 17 residues. The germline V gene encodes CDR1 MGHRA and CDR2 YSYEKL. The CDR3 nucleotides are TGCGCCAGCAGCCAAGAGTCAGCGGTGTGGCTAGCCGGGGAGCTGTTTTTT. It specifies CASSQESAVWLAGELFF.

This clonotype was seen repeatedly, ten times or more. CDR3 amino acids: CASSFAGGYEQYF. The CDR3 nucleotides are TGCGCCAGCAGCTTTGCGGGGGGCTACGAGCAGTACTTC. The chain links TRBV5-1 to TRBJ2-7; TRBD2 matches 8 bases. V lost 2 bases and J lost 3; bases outside the gene matches: 1. Germline V CDR1 and CDR2: SGHRS, YFSETQ. This CDR3 is built from 13 residues.

With respect to this clonotype: This may come from a read error, since a much larger clone is one base off. Because the CDR3 is missing its conserved closing phenylalanine or tryptophan, this is likely a read error. J is TRBJ2-3 and V is TRBV29-1, with D uncertain. The length of the CDR3 is 13 residues. Germline CDR1 SQVTM, CDR2 ANQGSEA. Trimming left V 4 bases short and J 2 bases short, with 10 bases between. DNA of the CDR3: TGCAGCGTTGTGGGCCGACCCACAGATACGCAGTATTCT. Amino acids: CSVVGRPTDTQYS.

The CDR3 protein is CATSSPGTGEYEQYF. Written as DNA, the CDR3 is TGTGCCACCAGCAGCCCCGGGACAGGGGAATACGAGCAGTACTTC. This rearrangement joins TRBV15 to TRBJ2-7; 10 bases are a match to TRBD1. After removal of 3 bases from V and 4 bases from J, the junction contained 6 bases not matched to a gene. The CDR3 contains 15 residues. The germline V gene has CDR1 LNHNV and CDR2 YYDKDF (reference sequence).

The chain carries TRBV28 and TRBJ2-5, with D possibly being TRBD2 (5 bases). The germline V gene encodes CDR1 MDHEN and CDR2 SYDVKM. The length of the CDR3 is 13 residues. Trimming stripped 6 bases from V and 5 bases from J, with 13 bases between. The CDR3 DNA reads TGTGCCAGCAGCTCCGAGGGCGGGGAGACCCAGTACTTC. This codes for CASSSEGGETQYF. Based on the CDR3 plus reference TRBV28 and TRBJ2-5, the full variable domain is DVKVTQSSRYLVKRTGEKVFLECVQDMDHENMFWYRQDPGLGLRLIYFSYDVKMKEKGDIPEGYSVSREKKERFSLILESASTNQTSMYLCASSSEGGETQYFGPGTRLLVL.